This paragraph reports one T cell receptor (beta chain). This entry belongs to a study of blood T cell repertoires in COVID-19. Study details: Sources were T cells, B-cell-depleted T cells, or PBMCs; the material itself was cDNA or gDNA.

The V and J ends lost 2 bases and 3 bases respectively, with 5 bases between them. Germline CDR1 and CDR2: MNHNS and SASEGT. CDR3 length equals 12 residues. As handled by the study authors: Reference gene primer amplification in the assay estimated nucleated cell counts. Produced via immunoSEQ multiplex PCR; TCRdb's table is partial and in-frame only. V and J calls and clone size are given by that table; D and trimming were obtained from the DNA. The sample lists some 150,000 clones, approximately 86% occurring once. The genes are TRBV6-1 and TRBJ2-7, with D maybe TRBD1 (5 bases). Source material: peripheral blood. The TCR was taken from a woman in her forties with active or convalescent COVID-19. The CDR3 spells CASSEQGYEQYF. The CDR3 DNA reads as TGTGCCAGCAGTGAACAGGGCTACGAGCAGTACTTC.